This T cell receptor beta chain was recovered during a study of OX40 agonist ivuxolimab in advanced cancers. Study as a whole: An anti-OX40 (CD134) antibody with agonistic activity, ivuxolimab, was administered to patients. Those enrolled were around 87% male, with a mean age of 60 years and ages from 23 to 79. A history of anti-PD-1, anti-PD-L1 or anti-CTLA-4 therapy was acceptable, and approximately 40% had some.

Blood sampling took place at baseline, cycle 4 day 1, and cycle 7 day 1. Generated by immunoSEQ multiplex PCR, the TCRdb table keeps only in-frame clones and is missing some. The data show 57,000 or so clones, roughly 80% seen once. V lost 2 bases and J lost 3, with 7 bases in between. The germline V gene encodes CDR1 SGHNT and CDR2 YENEEA. There are 14 residues in the CDR3. The V and J genes are TRBV11-3 and TRBJ2-2; no definite D call. The receptor was isolated from an adult with an advanced solid tumor such as melanoma, head and neck, liver or kidney cancer. The specimen comprised CD4+ or CD8+ T cells sorted from blood, sampled in a trial of the OX40 agonist ivuxolimab. CDR3 nucleotide sequence: TGTGCCAGCAGCTTATTTGGGGACACCGGGGAGCTGTTTTTT. It translates to CASSLFGDTGELFF.